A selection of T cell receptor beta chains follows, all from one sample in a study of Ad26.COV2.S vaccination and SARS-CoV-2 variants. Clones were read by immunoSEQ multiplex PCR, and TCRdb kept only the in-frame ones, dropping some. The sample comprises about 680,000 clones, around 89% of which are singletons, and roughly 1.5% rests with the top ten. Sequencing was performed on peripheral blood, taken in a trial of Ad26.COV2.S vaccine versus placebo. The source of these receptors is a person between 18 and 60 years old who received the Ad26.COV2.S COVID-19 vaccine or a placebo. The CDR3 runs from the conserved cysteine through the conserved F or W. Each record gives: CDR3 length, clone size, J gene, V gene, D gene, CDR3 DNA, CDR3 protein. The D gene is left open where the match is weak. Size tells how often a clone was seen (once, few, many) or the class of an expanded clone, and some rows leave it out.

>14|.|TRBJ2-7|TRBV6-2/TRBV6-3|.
TGTGCCAGCAGTTACCCTCAGGAACTCAGGGAGCAGTACTTC
CASSYPQELREQYF
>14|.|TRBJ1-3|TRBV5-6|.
TGTGCCAGCAGCTTGGCAGTAAATGGAAACACCATATATTTT
CASSLAVNGNTIYF
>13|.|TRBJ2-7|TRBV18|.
TGTGCCAGCTCACCATTCTCCGGATACGAGCAGTACTTC
CASSPFSGYEQYF
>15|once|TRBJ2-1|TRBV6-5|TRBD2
TGTGCCAGCAGACTCGGACTAGCGGGGTACAATGAGCAGTTCTTC
CASRLGLAGYNEQFF
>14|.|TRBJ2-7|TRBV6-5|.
TGTGCCACTCCAGGGGCTGGGATGGCCTACGAGCAGTACTTC
CATPGAGMAYEQYF
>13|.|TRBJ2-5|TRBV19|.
TGTGCCAGTAGTATAGGGTCCCTGGAGACCCAGTACTTC
CASSIGSLETQYF
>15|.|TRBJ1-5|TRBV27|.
TGTGCCAGCGCAGGTGGGGCAGGCCGAAATCAGCCCCAGCATTTT
CASAGGAGRNQPQHF
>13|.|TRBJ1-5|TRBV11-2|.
TGTGCCAGCAGTGTTGGGGAAAGGCAGCCCCAGCATTTT
CASSVGERQPQHF
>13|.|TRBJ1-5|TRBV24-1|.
TGTGCCACCAGTGAACATAGCAATCAGCCCCAGCATTTT
CATSEHSNQPQHF
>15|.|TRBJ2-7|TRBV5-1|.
TGCGCCAGCAGCTTGGGGGGACTCCCCTCCTACGAGCAGTACTTC
CASSLGGLPSYEQYF
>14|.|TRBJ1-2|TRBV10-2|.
TGCGCCAGCAGTGAGTCCGGAAGGTGGTATGGCTACACCTTC
CASSESGRWYGYTF
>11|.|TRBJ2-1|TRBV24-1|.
TGTGCCACCAGCCTCTACAATGAGCAGTTCTTC
CATSLYNEQFF
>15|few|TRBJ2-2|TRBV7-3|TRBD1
TGTGCCAGCAGCTTAGGGGACAGGGACACCGGGGAGCTGTTTTTT
CASSLGDRDTGELFF
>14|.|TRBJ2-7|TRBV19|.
TGTGCCAGTAGTATTGCTGGGCAGGGCTACGAGCAGTACTTC
CASSIAGQGYEQYF
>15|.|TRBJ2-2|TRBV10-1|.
TGCGCCAGCAGTGCTCCGGGGAGTAGCACCGGGGAGCTGTTTTTT
CASSAPGSSTGELFF
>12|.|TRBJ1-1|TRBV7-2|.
TGTGCCAGCAGCTTATCGGGGACTGAAGCTTTCTTT
CASSLSGTEAFF
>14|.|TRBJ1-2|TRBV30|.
TGTGCCTGGAGTGATGAACGGGGGACGTATGGCTACACCTTC
CAWSDERGTYGYTF
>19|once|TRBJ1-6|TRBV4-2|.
TGTGCCAGCAGCCAAGATCTGAGAGGGGGGGCGGCAGCACGAGGGGCCCTCCACTTT
CASSQDLRGGAAARGALHF
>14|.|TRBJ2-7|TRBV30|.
TGTGCCTGGGGGGGGCGGGGCTTAGACTACGAGCAGTACTTC
CAWGGRGLDYEQYF
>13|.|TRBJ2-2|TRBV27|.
TGTGCCAGCAGTTCGGACAGTCTCGGGGAGCTGTTTTTT
CASSSDSLGELFF
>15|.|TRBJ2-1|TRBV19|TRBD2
TGTGCCAGTAGTATAACTAGCGGCTTATACAATGAGCAGTTCTTC
CASSITSGLYNEQFF
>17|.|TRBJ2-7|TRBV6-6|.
TGTGCCAGCAGTCCCTACCCGCCGGGACCAGGGGCCTACGAGCAGTACTTC
CASSPYPPGPGAYEQYF
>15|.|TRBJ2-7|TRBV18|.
TGTGCCAGCTCACCAATTCAGCAGGGAACCTACGAGCAGTACTTC
CASSPIQQGTYEQYF
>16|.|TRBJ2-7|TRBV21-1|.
TGTGCCAGCAGCGCCCGCCCCGGACTAGGGCGCTACGAGCAGTACTTC
CASSARPGLGRYEQYF
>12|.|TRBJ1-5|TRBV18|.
TGTGCCAGCTCACCTAGCAATCAGCCCCAGCATTTT
CASSPSNQPQHF
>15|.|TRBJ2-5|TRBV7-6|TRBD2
TGTGCCAGCAGCTTTAGCGGGGGGGCTGGAGAGACCCAGTACTTC
CASSFSGGAGETQYF
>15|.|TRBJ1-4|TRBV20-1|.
TGCAGTGCTAGTGAACCGGGCCAGCTGTGGGAAAAACTGTTTTTT
CSASEPGQLWEKLFF
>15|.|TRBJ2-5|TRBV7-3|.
TGTGCCAGCAGCTTAATGCCCGGACAGCAAGAGACCCAGTACTTC
CASSLMPGQQETQYF
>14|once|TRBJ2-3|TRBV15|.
TGTGCCACCAGCAGAGGAGGTAGCACAGATACGCAGTATTTT
CATSRGGSTDTQYF
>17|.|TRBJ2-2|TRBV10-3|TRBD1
TGTGCCATCAGTGAGTCGGGGACAGGGGCCGACACCGGGGAGCTGTTTTTT
CAISESGTGADTGELFF
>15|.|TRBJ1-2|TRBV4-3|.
TGCGCCAGCAGCCAAGTCCTTAATCCGGCGGGGGGCTACACCTTC
CASSQVLNPAGGYTF
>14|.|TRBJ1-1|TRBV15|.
TGTGCCACCAGCAGCCCTCGGGGGGCTGCTGAAGCTTTCTTT
CATSSPRGAAEAFF